The 24 T cell receptor beta chains given below trace back to one sample, sequenced in a study of regulatory T cells in long-lasting Graves disease listed by TCRdb under 2021. Libraries were made using multiplex PCR. For sequencing, an Illumina HiSeq 4000 was employed. TCR beta libraries were built with iRepertoire HTBI primers and Arm-PCR amplification of CDR3 regions. Clones were called with MiXCR by TCRdb after fastp trimmed the public reads at Q25, and only in-frame beta chains were retained. Rows are unified per CDR3 protein, each entry keeping the most common DNA and genes. The sample data list around 500,000 distinct CDR3 sequences, and around an eighth of these were observed just once. In total, the top ten clones hold roughly a tenth of the sample. The time point label, read with the paper, signifies: newly diagnosed GD, antithyroid drugs for less than 3 months. RNA was extracted from PBMCs in TRIzol for both TCR sequencing and RNA sequencing.

Separately, the same data were catalogued under a study of T cells in Graves' hyperthyroidism and ophthalmopathy.

Sequencing used peripheral blood mononuclear cells (PBMCs), obtained at new diagnosis, from a patient treated with antithyroid drugs. These receptors all stem from a man younger than 45 with Graves disease. Donor details come from another sample of the same person, matched by shared clones.

This clonotype was counted at least ten times. The chain is built from TRBV20-1 and TRBJ2-1; D may be TRBD2 (6 bases). Germline CDR1 reads DFQATT; CDR2 reads SNEGSKA (reference sequence). CDR3 length: 13 amino acids. Trimming stripped 7 bases from V and 1 base from J, with 11 bases between. CDR3 residues: CSGREESYNEQFF. The CDR3 DNA reads as TGCAGTGGGAGGGAGGAGTCCTACAATGAGCAGTTCTTC.

This clonotype was detected many times. The rearrangement uses TRBV11-2 and TRBJ1-1; D remains unclear. Germline loops: CDR1 SGHAT, CDR2 FQNNGV. The V gene lost 0 bases and the J gene lost 3 bases, with 5 bases spanning the gap. This CDR3 is 13 amino acids long. CDR3 nucleotides: TGTGCCAGCAGCTTAGACGTGGACACTGAAGCTTTCTTT. Amino acid sequence: CASSLDVDTEAFF.

At least ten counts were recorded for this clonotype. The chain joins TRBV7-8 to TRBJ1-5; TRBD1 aligns across 11 bases. V shed 1 base and J 9 bases; nucleotides not matched to a gene: 5. The CDR3 is made up of 15 amino acids. Germline lookup yields CDR1 SGHVS and CDR2 FQNEAQ. In nucleotides, the CDR3 is TGTGCCAGCAGCTTAGGGGACAGGGGGTCAGGGCCCCAGCATTTT. This gives the protein CASSLGDRGSGPQHF.

CDR3 loop: CAWSPSTKTQYF. CDR3 nucleotide sequence: TGTGCCTGGAGTCCCTCAACAAAGACCCAGTACTTC. The chain joins TRBV30 to TRBJ2-1; D is undetermined. The J call may be faulty, since TRBJ2-5 better matches the DNA end. The CDR3 is 12 amino acids. Looked up from germline, CDR1 is GTSNPN and CDR2 is SVGIG (reference sequence).

This clonotype was observed a few times. A much larger clone is a single base away; this may be a read error. The chain joins TRBV10-1 to TRBJ2-7, with 9 bases that match TRBD2. There are 15 residues in the CDR3. Trimming took 2 bases from V and 6 from J; bases not matched to a gene: 8. The germline CDR1 and CDR2 sequences are WNHNN and SYGVQD (reference sequence). The CDR3 DNA reads as TGCGCCAGCAGTGAGGGGCGGGAGGGCCGCGGCGAGCAGTACTTC. The encoded protein is CASSEGREGRGEQYF.

This clonotype showed up many times. The J gene is TRBJ2-3, the V gene TRBV7-2, with no clear D. The CDR3 has 14 amino acids. V lost 1 base and J 2 bases, leaving 7 bases between the germline ends. Germline CDR1 is SGHTA and CDR2 is FQGNSA. CDR3 bases: TGTGCCAGCAGCTTAGACCCCTACACAGATACGCAGTATTTT. Protein sequence: CASSLDPYTDTQYF.

This clonotype has a count of ten or more. J is TRBJ2-1 and V is TRBV11-2, with 11 bases aligning to TRBD2. V dropped 5 bases and J dropped 12; count of bases not matched to a gene: 12. The germline CDR1 and CDR2 sequences are SGHAT and FQNNGV. The CDR3 consists of 15 residues. CDR3 amino acids: CASSRTGTSGRVQFF. The CDR3 bases are TGTGCCAGCAGCCGAACGGGAACTAGCGGGAGAGTGCAGTTCTTC.

Notes on this clonotype: A much larger clone sits a single nucleotide away, making a read error possible. This chain connects TRBV6-2 or TRBV6-3 to TRBJ2-7, with D possibly TRBD1 on 5 matching bases. Germline CDR1 and CDR2: MNHEY and SVGEGT. The CDR3 has 14 residues. Trimming shortened V by 2 bases and J by 7 bases, and 15 bases separated the two germline ends. The CDR3 spells CASSYEAGHNEQYF. CDR3 bases: TGTGCCAGCAGTTACGAGGCAGGGCACAATGAGCAGTACTTC.

The V gene is TRBV5-4, the J gene TRBJ2-1, with TRBD1 matching 8 bases. There are 12 residues in the CDR3. The J segment lost 7 bases and the V segment lost 4 bases, leaving 1 base of the junction unmatched. The V gene's germline CDR1 is SGHNT and CDR2 YYREEE (reference sequence). The CDR3 protein is CASSNRGNEQFF. CDR3 DNA: TGTGCCAGCAGCAACAGGGGGAATGAGCAGTTCTTC.

In this sample, this clonotype turned up many times. The chain recombines TRBV6-9 with TRBJ2-5; D uncertain. The CDR3 contains 15 residues. Germline values: CDR1 MNHGY, CDR2 SVAAGI. Trimming removed 3 bases at V and 2 bases at J, with 13 bases between. CDR3 sequence (DNA): TGTGCCAGCAGTTACCCAGACAAACTACAAGAGACCCAGTACTTC. As protein: CASSYPDKLQETQYF.

The sample holds many counts of this clonotype. The chain uses TRBV24-1 and TRBJ2-2, with D hard to call. The CDR3 is 14 residues long. V lost 0 bases and J 4 bases, leaving 5 bases between the germline ends. Germline CDR1 and CDR2: KGHDR and SFDVKD. The CDR3 reads CATSDLAITGELFF. CDR3 DNA: TGTGCCACCAGTGATTTGGCGATCACCGGGGAGCTGTTTTTT.

There are a few counts of this clonotype. This rearrangement joins TRBV10-3 to TRBJ2-3; D might be TRBD1 or TRBD2, each matching 6 bases. V was trimmed by 8 bases and J by 5 bases, leaving 14 bases between them. The CDR3 covers 13 residues. CDR1 is ENHRY, CDR2 SYGVKD, per germline. CDR3 residues: CAIAGGAVDTQYF. CDR3 coding DNA: TGTGCCATCGCCGGGGGCGCGGTAGATACGCAGTATTTT.

Ten or more counts support this clonotype. The V and J genes are TRBV6-5 and TRBJ2-1, with 10 bases aligning to TRBD2. V lost 0 bases and J lost 10; bases outside the gene matches: 9. The CDR3 is 16 residues long. Germline V gene lookup returns CDR1 MNHEY and CDR2 SVGAGI. CDR3 region: CASSYSSASGSKEQFF. In DNA, the CDR3 is TGTGCCAGCAGTTACTCATCGGCTAGCGGGAGCAAGGAGCAGTTCTTC.

The V gene is TRBV11-1, the J gene TRBJ2-5, with 9 nucleotides matching TRBD1. This CDR3 region has 15 residues. The V and J ends lost 1 base and 5 bases, in that order; junction bases with no gene match: 5. Germline loops: CDR1 SGHAT, CDR2 FQDESV (reference sequence). The CDR3 protein is CASSLVGDREETQYF. In DNA form, the CDR3 reads TGTGCCAGCAGCTTAGTGGGGGACAGGGAGGAGACCCAGTACTTC.

This clonotype was detected a few times. V and J are TRBV7-9 and TRBJ1-3; no clear D. V was pared by 7 bases and J by 4 bases, with 17 bases between. The germline gives CDR1 SEHNR, CDR2 FQNEAQ (reference sequence). The CDR3 is 15 residues long. For the CDR3, the DNA is TGTGCCAGCAACCCGACCCCTACGGGGGGAAACACCATATATTTT. It encodes CASNPTPTGGNTIYF.

This clonotype was picked up a small number of times. As DNA, the CDR3 is TGTGCCACCAGTAAAGACAATGAGCAGTTCTTC. Translating gives CATSKDNEQFF. The V and J genes are TRBV24-1 and TRBJ2-1; D gene unclear. Germline V gives CDR1 KGHDR, CDR2 SFDVKD. The CDR3 contains 11 residues. V shed 6 bases and J shed 5 bases, with 4 bases lying between them.

This clonotype was seen at least ten times. V is TRBV29-1 and J is TRBJ2-1, with TRBD1 matching over 8 bases. Germline CDR1 is SQVTM and CDR2 is ANQGSEA. The CDR3 is made up of 11 amino acids. The trim removed 7 bases at V and 10 bases at J, leaving 6 bases unmatched. The CDR3 coding sequence is TGCAGCGCCTGGACAGGGCCCGAGCAGTTCTTC. This gives the protein CSAWTGPEQFF.

This clonotype showed up many times. This chain connects TRBV10-3 to TRBJ1-1, with D maybe TRBD1 (5 bases). With 5 bases removed from V and 0 bases from J, the gap between germline ends came to 13 bases. There are 15 residues in the CDR3. Looked up from germline, CDR1 is ENHRY and CDR2 is SYGVKD. The CDR3 sequence is CAISIGAQMNTEAFF. The CDR3 nucleotides read TGTGCCATCAGTATAGGGGCCCAGATGAACACTGAAGCTTTCTTT.

This clonotype was counted only a few times. The rearrangement uses TRBV20-1 and TRBJ2-4; no definite D call. The CDR3 extends over 18 amino acids. From germline, CDR1 is DFQATT and CDR2 SNEGSKA (reference sequence). Trimming took 0 bases from V and 0 from J, leaving 18 bases between them. CDR3 in amino acids: CSARDRVDFLVAKNIQYF. CDR3 DNA: TGCAGTGCTAGAGACCGGGTGGATTTCCTAGTAGCCAAAAACATTCAGTACTTC.

The table lists this clonotype with a few counts. The gene calls are TRBV4-1 and TRBJ2-2; 10 nucleotides match TRBD2. CDR1 and CDR2 (germline): MGHRA, YSYEKL. This CDR3 is built from 17 residues. V lost 1 base, J lost 8 bases, and 10 bases stayed unmatched. Here the CDR3 DNA reads TGCGCCAGCAGCCAAGGCGCCCTAGCGGGAGCTTGGGGGGAGCTGTTTTTT. Amino acid sequence: CASSQGALAGAWGELFF.

About this clonotype: A read error may explain this, as a much larger clone is one base away. V gene TRBV11-2 combines with J gene TRBJ2-1; 9 nucleotides match TRBD2. The CDR3 runs to 13 residues. The germline V gene has CDR1 SGHAT and CDR2 FQNNGV. CDR3 region: CASSWTSDNEQLF. The CDR3 coding sequence is TGTGCCAGCAGCTGGACTAGCGACAATGAGCAGCTCTTC.

This clonotype was found many times. The chain carries TRBV7-8 and TRBJ1-3, with D possibly matching TRBD1 (5 bases). CDR1 SGHVS and CDR2 FQNEAQ come from the germline V gene. The CDR3 length is 15 residues. Trimming removed 2 bases at V and 1 base at J, with 9 bases between. The CDR3 region has the DNA TGTGCCAGCAGCTTATTATCAGGGTCTGGAAACACCATATATTTT. Translating gives CASSLLSGSGNTIYF.

This clonotype occurred a few times. The genes are TRBV12-5 and TRBJ2-1; D unresolved. CDR1 LGHNT and CDR2 FRNRAP come from the germline V gene. V was trimmed by 9 bases and J by 9 bases, leaving 15 bases between them. This CDR3 comprises 12 residues. CDR3 nucleotide sequence: TGTGCTAGCGCCGTGGATGGAAGTGAGCAGTTCTTC. Encoded protein: CASAVDGSEQFF. Combining the CDR3 with reference TRBV12-5 and TRBJ2-1 gives the whole variable domain DARVTQTPRHKVTEMGQEVTMRCQPILGHNTVFWYRQTMMQGLELLAYFRNRAPLDDSGMPKDRFSAEMPDATLATLKIQPSEPRDSAVYFCASAVDGSEQFFGPGTRLTVL.

The sample holds many counts of this clonotype. This chain connects TRBV2 to TRBJ2-3, with D maybe TRBD2 (5 bases). Germline-derived CDR1 and CDR2 are SNHLY and FYNNEI. Trimming took 7 bases from V and 2 from J, leaving 16 bases between them. This CDR3 spans 15 amino acids. CDR3 nucleotide sequence: TGTGCCAGCAAAACACAACAGCGGTACACAGATACGCAGTATTTT. Its protein is CASKTQQRYTDTQYF.